A single sample is the source of the 9 T cell receptor beta chains below, sequenced in a study of spatial heterogeneity in lung cancer. TCRdb analysed the 5' RACE reads with MiXCR anew, one entry per CDR3 protein. This sample has about 82,000 distinct CDR3 sequences; 10% to 15% occur once, and the top ten carry roughly 4.5%. As for time point: sample taken at primary tumor resection. Sequencing covered unsorted whole RNA taken from tumor, nontumor lung or frozen PBMC. The source material was PBMCs, sampled at surgery. These receptors were taken from a male donor with early-stage non-small cell lung cancer.

This clonotype was observed many times. The chain is built from TRBV28 and TRBJ1-2; 9 bases agree with TRBD1. Germline V gene sequence: CDR1 MDHEN, CDR2 SYDVKM. J gave up 6 bases and V 4 bases, and 9 bases lay outside the gene matches. CDR3 length: 15 amino acids. Here the CDR3 reads CASSSPAGQGNGYTF. CDR3 nucleotide sequence: TGTGCCAGCAGTTCACCCGCTGGACAGGGGAATGGCTACACCTTC.

This clonotype was picked up a small number of times. The chain employs TRBV18 and TRBJ2-7, with 8 bases matching TRBD2. The germline gives CDR1 KGHSH, CDR2 LQKENI. V gave up 3 bases and J gave up 1 base; unmatched junction bases: 8. The CDR3 contains 16 residues. The CDR3 spells CASSPLAQRGSYEQYF. CDR3 in DNA: TGTGCCAGCTCACCCCTTGCACAGCGGGGGTCCTACGAGCAGTACTTC.

Only a few counts were recorded for this clonotype. J is TRBJ1-2 and V is TRBV7-9, with D possibly being TRBD1 (6 bases). CDR1 is SEHNR, CDR2 FQNEAQ, per germline (reference sequence). V was shortened by 4 bases and J by 8 bases, with 23 bases between the two germline ends. CDR3 length: 16 residues. CDR3 bases: TGTGCCAGCAGCTCGAATTCATACAGGGTTGAGGGAGGCTACACCTTC. Protein sequence: CASSSNSYRVEGGYTF.

This clonotype showed up just a few times. This rearrangement joins TRBV27 to TRBJ2-2; D assignment may be TRBD1 or TRBD2 (5 bases each). V was shortened by 3 bases and J by 7 bases, with 9 bases between the two germline ends. The CDR3 has 13 amino acids. The V gene's germline CDR1 is MNHEY and CDR2 SMNVEV (reference sequence). The CDR3 DNA follows: TGTGCCAGCAGTTTGGGGGTCGGCGGGGAGCTGTTTTTT. This gives the protein CASSLGVGGELFF.

The CDR3 DNA follows: TGTGCCAGCAGTGATCTTTCCGCGGGAGGCACAGATACGCAGTATTTT. The encoded protein is CASSDLSAGGTDTQYF. The chain links TRBV2 to TRBJ2-3; 7 bases align to TRBD2. J lost 1 base, V lost 3 bases, and 7 bases had no gene match. The CDR3 totals 16 residues. Germline values: CDR1 SNHLY, CDR2 FYNNEI.

CDR3: CASSLGVYTEAFF. The CDR3 DNA sequence: TGTGCCAGCAGCCTAGGGGTGTACACTGAAGCTTTCTTT. J is TRBJ1-1 and V is TRBV7-8, with TRBD1 as a possible D gene (5 bases). The CDR3 sequence is 13 residues long. V dropped 5 bases and J dropped 3 bases, with 10 bases sitting between them. Germline loops: CDR1 SGHVS, CDR2 FQNEAQ.

This clonotype was counted only a few times. The chain is built from TRBV7-3 and TRBJ2-2; TRBD2 matches 14 bases. The CDR3 has 20 amino acids. V trimming: 5 bases; J trimming: 0 bases; junction bases outside the gene matches: 11. From germline, CDR1 is SGHTA and CDR2 FQGTGA. The CDR3 reads CASSPGLAGGPNPNTGELFF. The CDR3 DNA sequence: TGTGCCAGCAGCCCAGGACTAGCGGGGGGCCCCAATCCGAACACCGGGGAGCTGTTTTTT.

This clonotype turned up a few times. The gene calls are TRBV11-2 and TRBJ2-1; no clear D. Germline CDR1 reads SGHAT; CDR2 reads FQNNGV. The CDR3 sequence is 13 residues long. V lost 5 bases and J 7 bases, leaving 12 bases between the germline ends. CDR3 residues: CASSTYADNEQFF. The CDR3, as DNA: TGTGCCAGCAGCACCTACGCAGATAATGAGCAGTTCTTC.

The sample holds a few counts of this clonotype. V gene TRBV29-1 combines with J gene TRBJ1-2; no clear D gene. Trimming removed 3 bases at V and 2 bases at J, with 4 bases between. Germline CDR1 SQVTM, CDR2 ANQGSEA. The CDR3 length is 11 residues. The CDR3 is CSVETNYGYTF. In DNA form, the CDR3 reads TGCAGCGTTGAGACAAACTATGGCTACACCTTC.